A single sample is the source of the 6 T cell receptor beta chains below, sequenced in a study of blood T cell repertoires in COVID-19. Using immunoSEQ multiplex PCR, the repertoire was profiled, and TCRdb retains in-frame clones only, with some absent. The sample yields approximately 260,000 clones, 80% to 95% seen once. Sequencing input: PBMCs or T cells enriched from blood (not recorded which). All receptors derive from a woman under 30 who had recovered from COVID-19.

This clone was seen more than once but under ten times. This chain connects TRBV21-1 to TRBJ1-1; the table's D call of TRBD1 was not tested on the DNA. TRBV21-1 is a pseudogene. This CDR3 spans 18 amino acids. CDR3 sequence reads: CASSKAHTSSTESTEAFF. Here the CDR3 DNA reads TGTGCCAGCAGCAAAGCCCACACATCCTCGACAGAGAGCACTGAAGCTTTCTTT.

As for this clone: Other DNA sequences in the same sample also yield this CDR3. The chain employs TRBV7-3 and TRBJ1-2; TRBD1 might be the D (5 bases). The germline V gene has CDR1 SGHTA and CDR2 FQGTGA. The V gene lost 1 base and the J gene lost 3 bases, with 6 bases spanning the gap. There are 13 residues in the CDR3. CDR3 region: CASSLRGDYGYTF. CDR3 sequence (DNA): TGTGCCAGCAGCTTAAGGGGGGACTATGGCTACACCTTC.

This chain links TRBV18 with TRBJ2-5; D remains ambiguous. Per the germline V gene, CDR1 is KGHSH and CDR2 is LQKENI. The CDR3 extends over 13 amino acids. V shed 6 bases and J shed 4 bases, with 12 bases lying between them. The DNA of the CDR3 is TGTGCCAGCTCTACAGCATTGTCAGAGACCCAGTACTTC. Its protein product is CASSTALSETQYF. The variable domain in full, with the rest retrieved from reference TRBV18 and TRBJ2-5, is NAGVMQNPRHLVRRRGQEARLRCSPMKGHSHVYWYRQLPEEGLKFMVYLQKENIIDESGMPKERFSAEFPKEGPSILRIQQVVRGDSAAYFCASSTALSETQYFGPGTRLLVL.

The chain uses TRBV14 and TRBJ1-1, with D perhaps matching TRBD1 (6 bases). The V gene lost 4 bases and the J gene lost 1 base, with 7 bases spanning the gap. The length of the CDR3 is 13 residues. The germline V gene encodes CDR1 SGHDN and CDR2 FVKESK. The CDR3: CASSPGQNTEAFF. CDR3 in DNA: TGTGCCAGCAGCCCGGGACAGAACACTGAAGCTTTCTTT.

This clone is a singleton in its sample. This chain connects TRBV4-1 to TRBJ2-1, with TRBD1 identical over 9 bases. Germline loops: CDR1 MGHRA, CDR2 YSYEKL. V lost 1 base to trimming and J lost 4 bases; unmatched junction nucleotides: 8. The CDR3 consists of 17 residues. The CDR3 DNA reads TGCGCCAGCAGCCAAGGCCGGACAGGGGCCCTTTACAATGAGCAGTTCTTC. It encodes CASSQGRTGALYNEQFF.

The V gene is TRBV12-3 or TRBV12-4, the J gene TRBJ2-2; D is unclear. The V and J ends lost 4 bases and 6 bases respectively, with 9 bases between them. This CDR3 spans 13 amino acids. The CDR3: CASSSRAAGELFF. In DNA, the CDR3 is TGTGCCAGCAGTTCACGTGCGGCCGGGGAGCTGTTTTTT.